This passage covers 16 T cell receptor beta chains from one sample sequenced in a study of cytomegalovirus exposure and HLA in healthy donors (dated by TCRdb to 2016 to 2017). The library was made by the immunoSEQ multiplex PCR assay. For the multiplex PCR, a mixture combining 60 forward primers for TCR Vbeta segments and 13 reverse primers for TCR Jbeta segments was used. Drawn from immuneACCESS, this table holds only the in-frame rearrangements with V and J called that TCRdb kept. Clones are partly lost; checked studies trace under half to an unresolved V gene and leave the rest unexplained. For this sample there are around 200,000 clones; 83% appear just once. Over 1.5% of the sample lies in the top ten. Sequenced input: PBMCs. The receptors derive from a man aged 45-65 years in good health and CMV-seronegative.

The J gene is TRBJ2-7, the V gene TRBV7-2; D may be TRBD2 (6 bases). This CDR3 is 14 amino acids long. V was clipped by 1 base and J by 3 bases, with 10 bases between them. Germline lookup yields CDR1 SGHTA and CDR2 FQGNSA. In nucleotides, the CDR3 is TGTGCCAGCAGCTTAGTAGTGGGGGGCTACGAGCAGTACTTC. Translating it yields CASSLVVGGYEQYF. Looking up the rest from reference TRBV7-2 and TRBJ2-7 gives the full variable domain: GAGVSQSPSNKVTEKGKDVELRCDPISGHTALYWYRQSLGQGLEFLIYFQGNSAPDKSGLPSDRFSAERTGGSVSTLTIQRTQQEDSAVYLCASSLVVGGYEQYFGPGTRLTVT.

The J gene is TRBJ1-6, the V gene TRBV4-3, with no clear D. Germline-derived CDR1 and CDR2 are LGHNA and YSLEER. The V and J ends lost 0 bases and 0 bases respectively, with 9 bases between them. The length of the CDR3 is 17 residues. The CDR3 DNA follows: TGCGCCAGCAGCCAAGAATATTCGAGCTCCTATAATTCACCCCTCCACTTT. This sequence encodes CASSQEYSSSYNSPLHF.

The chain is built from TRBV27 and TRBJ1-5; D remains unclear. This CDR3 has 13 residues. Germline assignment: CDR1 MNHEY and CDR2 SMNVEV (reference sequence). V lost 6 bases to trimming and J lost 9 bases, with 15 bases between them. The CDR3: CASSSSLQGPQHF. Written as DNA, the CDR3 is TGTGCCAGCAGCAGTAGCTTACAAGGGCCCCAGCATTTT.

The chain is built from TRBV9 and TRBJ2-7; 11 bases fit TRBD1. Germline CDR1 and CDR2: SGDLS and YYNGEE. Unmatched junction bases numbered 6, after V lost 0 bases and J lost 7 bases. The CDR3 extends over 15 amino acids. The CDR3, as DNA: TGTGCCAGCAGCGTAGCCGGACAGGGGGCGAGGGAGCAGTACTTC. Protein: CASSVAGQGAREQYF. The whole variable domain, remainder taken from reference TRBV9 and TRBJ2-7, is DSGVTQTPKHLITATGQRVTLRCSPRSGDLSVYWYQQSLDQGLQFLIQYYNGEERAKGNILERFSAQQFPDLHSELNLSSLELGDSALYFCASSVAGQGAREQYFGPGTRLTVT.

This clone was seen only a few times. V is TRBV6-5 and J is TRBJ1-1; perhaps TRBD1 as D (6 bases). In germline, CDR1 is MNHEY, CDR2 SVGAGI. CDR3 length: 13 amino acids. Trimming removed 5 bases from V and 3 bases from J, with 10 bases in between. CDR3 in DNA: TGTGCCAGCAGTCGGACAGAATACACTGAAGCTTTCTTT. As protein: CASSRTEYTEAFF.

The chain employs TRBV5-4 and TRBJ2-5; 9 bases line up with TRBD2. Germline-derived CDR1 and CDR2 are SGHNT and YYREEE (reference sequence). This CDR3 is built from 15 residues. The V and J ends lost 1 base and 4 bases, in that order; junction bases with no gene match: 5. Written as DNA, the CDR3 is TGTGCCAGCAGCTTGAAGCGGGGGGCTCTAGAGACCCAGTACTTC. This translates into CASSLKRGALETQYF.

This clone has just a few counts. The V gene is TRBV6-5, the J gene TRBJ1-1; the match to TRBD1 covers 9 bases. This CDR3 contains 13 residues. Trimming at V came to 6 bases and at J to 5 bases, leaving 4 bases not matched to a gene. CDR1 is MNHEY, CDR2 SVGAGI, per germline. The CDR3 DNA reads TGTGCCAGCAGGGGGACAGGGCGAACTGAAGCTTTCTTT. Its protein product is CASRGTGRTEAFF.

V gene TRBV4-1 combines with J gene TRBJ2-5; D is perhaps TRBD1 (7 bases). CDR1 is MGHRA, CDR2 YSYEKL, per germline. Trimming stripped 7 bases from V and 5 bases from J, with 23 bases between. This CDR3 contains 16 residues. The CDR3 sequence is CASTPTGTPGGETQYF. The CDR3 nucleotides read TGCGCCAGCACCCCGACCGGGACACCAGGGGGGGAGACCCAGTACTTC.

V gene TRBV11-3 combines with J gene TRBJ1-4; possibly TRBD1 for D (5 bases). Germline assignment: CDR1 SGHNT and CDR2 YENEEA. There are 15 residues in the CDR3. Trimming removed 5 bases from V and 4 bases from J, with 14 bases in between. Here the CDR3 DNA reads TGTGCCAGCAGCCCGGGGGTTTTGCGTAATGAAAAACTGTTTTTT. It specifies CASSPGVLRNEKLFF.

V is TRBV10-3 and J is TRBJ1-1; no firm D call. The CDR3 is 13 residues long. The germline V and J ends were trimmed by 0 bases and 7 bases, with 9 bases remaining between them. CDR1 ENHRY and CDR2 SYGVKD come from the germline V gene. CDR3 sequence: CAISESIRSEAFF. CDR3 bases: TGTGCCATCAGTGAGTCGATACGCAGTGAAGCTTTCTTT.

V is TRBV18 and J is TRBJ2-1; D might be TRBD1 (6 bases). The CDR3 has 12 amino acids. Germline CDR1 reads KGHSH; CDR2 reads LQKENI. With 4 bases removed from V and 10 bases from J, the gap between germline ends came to 11 bases. CDR3 amino acids: CASSLLDSEQFF. Written as DNA, the CDR3 is TGTGCCAGCTCACTATTGGACAGCGAGCAGTTCTTC.

Concerning this clone itself: Other DNA sequences from this sample encode an identical CDR3 as well. This chain connects TRBV19 to TRBJ2-7; TRBD1 agrees at 8 bases. This CDR3 contains 12 residues. CDR1 is LNHDA and CDR2 is SQIVND in the germline V gene (reference sequence). J lost 3 bases, V lost 8 bases, and 3 bases had no gene match. CDR3 region: CASGDRGYEQYF. The CDR3 DNA reads TGTGCCAGTGGAGACAGGGGCTACGAGCAGTACTTC.

This chain links TRBV18 with TRBJ2-7; unclear D gene. Trimming took off 2 bases at V and 0 bases at J, with 11 bases between the two ends. This CDR3 contains 15 residues. The germline gives CDR1 KGHSH, CDR2 LQKENI. The CDR3 coding sequence is TGTGCCAGCTCACCAACATTGGAGAACTCCTACGAGCAGTACTTC. Translation gives CASSPTLENSYEQYF.

V usage is TRBV10-3 and J usage is TRBJ2-5, with 8 bases that match TRBD2. The V segment lost 6 bases and the J segment 7 bases; nucleotides outside the gene matches: 7. The germline V gene has CDR1 ENHRY and CDR2 SYGVKD. CDR3 length: 13 residues. This chain's CDR3 is CAIRTSEEGTQYF. CDR3 coding DNA: TGTGCCATCAGGACTAGCGAGGAAGGGACCCAGTACTTC.

The chain employs TRBV5-1 and TRBJ1-2; a possible D gene is TRBD1 (6 bases). The CDR3 contains 15 residues. V lost 4 bases and J lost 0, with 13 bases in between. The germline gives CDR1 SGHRS, CDR2 YFSETQ. CDR3: CASSTGQYPNYGYTF. As DNA, the CDR3 is TGCGCCAGCAGCACTGGACAGTATCCTAACTATGGCTACACCTTC.

In this sample, this clone turned up a few times. The V gene is TRBV7-9, the J gene TRBJ1-4, with D maybe TRBD1 (6 bases). Per germline, CDR1 SEHNR and CDR2 FQNEAQ (reference sequence). The V gene lost 5 bases and the J gene lost 3 bases, with 13 bases spanning the gap. The CDR3 contains 15 residues. CDR3 sequence reads: CASSPQGASNEKLFF. For the CDR3, the DNA is TGTGCCAGCAGCCCACAGGGTGCATCTAATGAAAAACTGTTTTTT. The variable domain in full, completed from reference TRBV7-9 and TRBJ1-4, reads DTGVSQNPRHKITKRGQNVTFRCDPISEHNRLYWYRQTLGQGPEFLTYFQNEAQLEKSRLLSDRFSAERPKGSFSTLEIQRTEQGDSAMYLCASSPQGASNEKLFFGSGTQLSVL.